The 13 T cell receptor beta chains below come from one sample, sequenced in a study of blood T cells in healthy people across ages. Using a J-beta primer mix together with a sample-barcoded 5' primer, a second PCR was run for about 7 to 12 cycles. TCRdb itself ran the 5' RACE reads through MiXCR, one entry per CDR3 protein. The table includes a few hundred thousand distinct CDR3 sequences, roughly a quarter detected once. Input material: blood. These receptors originate from a woman aged 65 to 85 in good health.

This clonotype turned up a few times. The junction does not match germline at one end; this may be a read error. V usage is TRBV29-1 and J usage is TRBJ2-5, with TRBD2 as a possible D gene (5 bases). The germline V gene has CDR1 SQVTM and CDR2 ANQGSEA. This CDR3 region has 12 residues. The CDR3 bases are TGCAGCGTTAGAGGGCCCCAAGAGGCCCAGTACTTC. Translating gives CSVRGPQEAQYF.

The chain recombines TRBV15 with TRBJ2-5; D gene ambiguous. V gave up 0 bases and J gave up 5 bases, with 4 bases separating them. CDR1 is LNHNV and CDR2 is YYDKDF in the germline V gene (reference sequence). CDR3 length: 12 residues. CDR3 coding DNA: TGTGCCACCAGCAGAGATGGTGAGACCCAGTACTTC. Amino acid sequence: CATSRDGETQYF.

In its sample, this clonotype was seen a few times. The chain links TRBV2 to TRBJ1-5, with TRBD1 matching over 7 bases. This CDR3 region has 14 residues. Germline V gene sequence: CDR1 SNHLY, CDR2 FYNNEI. The V segment lost 4 bases and the J segment 5 bases; nucleotides outside the gene matches: 5. The CDR3 here is CASSVQGRDQPQHF. CDR3 DNA: TGTGCCAGCAGTGTACAGGGGAGGGATCAGCCCCAGCATTTT.

This clonotype occurred a few times. This clone may be a read error of a much larger clone one base away. The rearrangement uses TRBV4-2 and TRBJ2-5, with D possibly TRBD2 on 5 matching bases. This CDR3 spans 13 amino acids. Germline-derived CDR1 and CDR2 are LGHNA and YNFKEQ. CDR3 protein: CASSPRVGETQCF. CDR3 sequence (DNA): TGTGCCAGCAGCCCCCGAGTGGGAGAGACCCAGTGCTTC.

This clonotype occurred many times. This rearrangement joins TRBV11-2 to TRBJ2-7; D gene unclear. Germline V lookup: CDR1 SGHAT, CDR2 FQNNGV. CDR3 length equals 11 residues. The V end lost 3 bases, the J end lost 4 bases, and 4 bases lay between the germline ends. The CDR3 DNA follows: TGTGCCAGCAGCTTTCGATACGAGCAGTACTTC. It translates to CASSFRYEQYF.

The chain has TRBV5-1 and TRBJ2-4, with D possibly being TRBD1 (5 bases). The V end was cut by 1 base, the J end by 8 bases, with 16 bases between. This CDR3 comprises 15 residues. Germline V gene data show CDR1 as SGHRS and CDR2 as YFSETQ. Here the CDR3 reads CASSLLSGIVDIQYF. The CDR3 DNA follows: TGCGCCAGCAGCTTGTTGTCAGGGATTGTAGACATTCAGTACTTC.

The gene calls are TRBV4-2 and TRBJ2-5; either TRBD1 or TRBD2 may fit D (6 bases each). In germline, CDR1 is LGHNA, CDR2 YNFKEQ. CDR3 length equals 15 residues. Trimming removed 1 base at V and 4 bases at J, with 13 bases between. In DNA form, the CDR3 reads TGTGCCAGCAGCCAAGTCGGGGGCAGGGGAGAGACCCAGTACTTC. Protein: CASSQVGGRGETQYF.

The V and J genes are TRBV20-1 and TRBJ2-1; D is possibly TRBD2 (5 bases). Germline V gives CDR1 DFQATT, CDR2 SNEGSKA (reference sequence). V was trimmed by 4 bases and J by 1 base, leaving 11 bases between them. This CDR3 spans 14 amino acids. The CDR3 reads CSAIRTGSYNEQFF. The CDR3 DNA follows: TGCAGTGCTATTAGGACTGGGTCCTACAATGAGCAGTTCTTC.

The rearrangement uses TRBV7-3 and TRBJ2-3; D call uncertain. Trimming left V 5 bases short and J 4 bases short, with 10 bases between. The CDR3 is 13 residues long. Per germline, CDR1 SGHTA and CDR2 FQGTGA. The DNA of the CDR3 is TGTGCCAGCAGCCCCCTAGTTTCAGATACGCAGTATTTT. Amino acid sequence: CASSPLVSDTQYF.

This clonotype is a singleton in its sample. The J gene is TRBJ2-1, the V gene TRBV7-9; the match to TRBD1 covers 8 bases. CDR1 is SEHNR and CDR2 is FQNEAQ in the germline V gene (reference sequence). The CDR3 runs to 15 residues. After removal of 5 bases from V and 7 bases from J, the junction contained 10 bases not matched to a gene. The CDR3, as DNA: TGTGCCAGCAGCCGGGCAGGGACAGGTCAGAATGAGCAGTTCTTC. Its translation is CASSRAGTGQNEQFF. The whole variable domain, remainder taken from reference TRBV7-9 and TRBJ2-1, is DTGVSQNPRHKITKRGQNVTFRCDPISEHNRLYWYRQTLGQGPEFLTYFQNEAQLEKSRLLSDRFSAERPKGSFSTLEIQRTEQGDSAMYLCASSRAGTGQNEQFFGPGTRLTVL.

This clonotype was counted a few times. This CDR3 reads CASSQSDRGYRETQYF. The CDR3 nucleotides are TGTGCCAGCAGCCAGTCGGACAGGGGCTACCGGGAGACCCAGTACTTC. This chain uses TRBV3-1 with TRBJ2-5; 9 nucleotides agree with TRBD1. Germline assignment: CDR1 LGHDT and CDR2 YNNKEL (reference sequence). The junction had 10 bases not matched to a gene; V was cut back by 3 bases and J by 5 bases. The CDR3 sequence is 16 residues long.

In DNA, the CDR3 is TGCAGCGTTGCTTATGGGGCAGGACAGGGCTCCTACGAGCAGTACTTC. This gives the protein CSVAYGAGQGSYEQYF. The chain is built from TRBV29-1 and TRBJ2-7; 8 bases map to TRBD1. With 4 bases clipped from V and 0 bases from J, the junction kept 11 bases outside the gene matches. Germline V gene lookup returns CDR1 SQVTM and CDR2 ANQGSEA. The CDR3 contains 16 residues.

This clonotype was detected a few times. This sequence joins TRBV4-2 and TRBJ2-5; 13 bases fit TRBD2. V shed 3 bases, J shed 2 bases, and the junction held 3 bases outside the gene matches. This CDR3 is 16 amino acids long. Germline V gene sequence: CDR1 LGHNA, CDR2 YNFKEQ. CDR3 bases: TGTGCCAGCAGCCAGCGACTAGCGGGGGGACAAGAGACCCAGTACTTC. Translated, it gives CASSQRLAGGQETQYF.